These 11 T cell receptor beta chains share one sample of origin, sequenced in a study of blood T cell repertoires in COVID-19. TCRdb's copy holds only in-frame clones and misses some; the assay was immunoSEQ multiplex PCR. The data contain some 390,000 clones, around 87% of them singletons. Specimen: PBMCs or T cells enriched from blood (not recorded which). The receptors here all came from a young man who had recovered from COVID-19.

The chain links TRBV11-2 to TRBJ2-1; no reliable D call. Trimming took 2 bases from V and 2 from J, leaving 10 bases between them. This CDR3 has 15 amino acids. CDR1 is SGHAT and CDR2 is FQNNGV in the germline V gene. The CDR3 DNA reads TGTGCCAGCAGCTTATTTCGGTCAACCTACAATGAGCAGTTCTTC. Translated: CASSLFRSTYNEQFF.

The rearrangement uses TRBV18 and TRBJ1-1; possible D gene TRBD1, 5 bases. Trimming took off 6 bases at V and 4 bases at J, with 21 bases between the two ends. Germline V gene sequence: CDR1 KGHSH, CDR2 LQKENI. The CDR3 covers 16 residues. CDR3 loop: CASSPSTQAGGTEAFF. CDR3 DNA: TGTGCCAGCTCCCCTTCCACACAGGCGGGAGGCACTGAAGCTTTCTTT.

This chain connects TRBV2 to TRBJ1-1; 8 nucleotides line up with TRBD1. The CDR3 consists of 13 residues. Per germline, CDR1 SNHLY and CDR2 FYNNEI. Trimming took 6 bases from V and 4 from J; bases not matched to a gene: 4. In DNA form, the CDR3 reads TGTGCCAGCAGGGGACAGGCTGGCACTGAAGCTTTCTTT. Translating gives CASRGQAGTEAFF.

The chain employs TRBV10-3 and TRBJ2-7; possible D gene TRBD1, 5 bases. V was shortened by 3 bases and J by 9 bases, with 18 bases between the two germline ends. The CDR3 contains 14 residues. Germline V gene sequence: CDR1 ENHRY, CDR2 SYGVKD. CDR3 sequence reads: CAISDDSAYVGQYF. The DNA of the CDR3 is TGTGCCATCAGTGACGACAGTGCCTACGTCGGGCAGTACTTC.

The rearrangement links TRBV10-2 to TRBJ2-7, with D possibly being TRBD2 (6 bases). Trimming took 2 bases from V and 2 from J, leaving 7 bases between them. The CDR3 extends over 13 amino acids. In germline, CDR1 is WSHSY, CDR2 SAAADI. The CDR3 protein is CASSEASAYEQYF. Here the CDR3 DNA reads TGCGCCAGCAGTGAGGCTAGCGCCTACGAGCAGTACTTC.

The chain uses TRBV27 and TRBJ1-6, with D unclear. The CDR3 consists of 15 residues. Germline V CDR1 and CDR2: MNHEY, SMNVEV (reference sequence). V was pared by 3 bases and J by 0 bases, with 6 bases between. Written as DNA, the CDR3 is TGTGCCAGCAGTTTCGGCGGCTCCTATAATTCACCCCTCCACTTT. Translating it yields CASSFGGSYNSPLHF.

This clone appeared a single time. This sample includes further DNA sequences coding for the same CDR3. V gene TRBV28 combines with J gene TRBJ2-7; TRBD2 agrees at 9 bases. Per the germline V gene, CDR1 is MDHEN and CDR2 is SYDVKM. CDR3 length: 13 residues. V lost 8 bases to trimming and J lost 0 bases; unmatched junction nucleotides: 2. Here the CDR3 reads CASRSGGSYEQYF. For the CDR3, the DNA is TGTGCCAGCCGTAGCGGGGGCTCCTACGAGCAGTACTTC.

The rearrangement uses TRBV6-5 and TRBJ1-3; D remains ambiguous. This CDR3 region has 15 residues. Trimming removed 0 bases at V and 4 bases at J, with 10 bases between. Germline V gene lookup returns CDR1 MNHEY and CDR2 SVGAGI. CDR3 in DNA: TGTGCCAGCAGTTACTCTTACGCGGCAGGAAACACCATATATTTT. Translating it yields CASSYSYAAGNTIYF.

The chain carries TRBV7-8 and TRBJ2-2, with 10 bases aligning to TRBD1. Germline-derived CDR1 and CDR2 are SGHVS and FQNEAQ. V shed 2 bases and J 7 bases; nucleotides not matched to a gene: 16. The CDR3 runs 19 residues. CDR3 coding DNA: TGTGCCAGCAGCTTAAGCTACTTTTGGGACAGGGGATCTCACGGGGAGCTGTTTTTT. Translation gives CASSLSYFWDRGSHGELFF. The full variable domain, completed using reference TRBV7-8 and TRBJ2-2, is GAGVSQSPRYKVAKRGQDVALRCDPISGHVSLFWYQQALGQGPEFLTYFQNEAQLDKSGLPSDRFFAERPEGSVSTLKIQRTQQEDSAVYLCASSLSYFWDRGSHGELFFGEGSRLTVL.

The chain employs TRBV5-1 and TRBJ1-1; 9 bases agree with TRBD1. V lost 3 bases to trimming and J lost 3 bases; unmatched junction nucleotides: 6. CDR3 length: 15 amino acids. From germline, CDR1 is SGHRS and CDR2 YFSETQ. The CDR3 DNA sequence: TGCGCCAGCAGCTACAGGGGGCTGTCGGACACTGAAGCTTTCTTT. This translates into CASSYRGLSDTEAFF.

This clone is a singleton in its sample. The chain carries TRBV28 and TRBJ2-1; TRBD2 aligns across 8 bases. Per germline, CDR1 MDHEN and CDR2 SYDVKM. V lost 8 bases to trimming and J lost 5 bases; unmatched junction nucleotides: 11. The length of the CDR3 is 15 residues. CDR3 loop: CASLTGTRNDNEQFF. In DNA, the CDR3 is TGTGCCAGCCTAACCGGGACTAGGAATGACAATGAGCAGTTCTTC.